What follows describes a single T cell receptor (beta chain). No cognate antigen has been identified for it. No much larger clone is present one base from it, and per-base qualities are unavailable. The sample originates from a study of T cell responses to AZD1222 COVID-19 vaccine (TCRdb year 2021). About the study as a whole: Because spike-specific TCR depth and breadth did not differ between the two schedules, AZD1222 recipients who got a second dose at roughly 4 weeks were pooled with those who got a second dose at roughly 12 weeks. A total of over 230 trial participants underwent TCR sequencing, of whom about 210 received two doses of AZD1222 and some 25 received two doses of the MenACWY control vaccine. Enrollment into the trials was organized by age into subgroups of 18-55, 56-69 and 70-plus years, and those subgroups contained roughly 160, 29 and 62 TCR-sequenced participants, respectively.

The CDR3 regions of human TCRbeta chains were subjected to immunosequencing. For the original study's pipeline: TCRs in the repertoires were compared against a reference library of SARS-CoV-2-specific TCRs that had been generated with the MIRA antigen-specificity platform. Breadth was defined as the fraction of unique TCRs that were SARS-CoV-2-associated, and depth was defined as the fraction of total T cells that were SARS-CoV-2-associated. Using the MIRA data, each spike-specific TCR was mapped to the spike region that the TCR reacts to and placed in a CD4 or CD8 class. Log10-transformed breadth and depth values were compared by one-way ANOVA with Sidak's multiple comparisons tests. TCRdb retrieved this table from immuneACCESS and kept in-frame rearrangements only. Not all clones are present; in checked studies, unresolved V genes account for under half, and no reason is known for the remainder. The V and J calls and clone size come from that table; D and trimming were worked out from the DNA. Recorded for this sample are 110,000 or so clones; approximately 90% of them occurred a single time. Clones ranked in the top ten supply about 12% of the sample.

Read against the paper, the sample's time point label means: baseline before first vaccination. Samples from vaccinated people were obtained from the UK trials COV001 and COV002, which included a single-blind randomized controlled phase 2/3 trial of AZD1222 (ChAdOx1 nCoV-19) in healthy adults. For TCRbeta chain sequencing, PBMC samples were collected from trial participants at day 0 and at day 28 after the second dose. Here is what the overall study found, with its caveats: Conclusions about previously exposed vaccinees are limited because only six or seven AZD1222 recipients were SARS-CoV-2 seropositive at baseline. Reportedly, almost half of the unique spike-specific TCRs recognized epitopes lying outside the regions that are mutated in the B.1.351 and B.1.1.7 variants. After two AZD1222 doses, both the breadth and the depth of spike-specific TCRs were significantly higher than at day 0 and than in MenACWY recipients. Most participants were white British and females outnumbered males, and the authors suggested that clonal diversity may have been underestimated. In the small 56-69-year group, the increase in depth fell short of significance, most likely because of low power. CD4 TCRs associated with the vaccine covered the entire spike protein, and the dominant responses were in regions 160-218 and 743-854. Because no day 14 peak-response samples were available, repertoires were characterized only after the peak T cell response.

This TCR derives from an adult in good health. The sequenced sample was peripheral blood, obtained on day 0 of AZD1222 vaccination.

The CDR3 region: CASSLGQGKGYGYTF. At the DNA level, the sequence is TGTGCCAGCTCACTAGGACAGGGGAAGGGTTATGGCTACACCTTC. This chain joins TRBV18 to TRBJ1-2, with 9 middle bases fitting TRBD1. The CDR3 runs 15 amino acids, cysteine and phenylalanine included. The CDR3 DNA has 45 bases and is translated from base 1. In the germline V gene, CDR1 corresponds to KGHSH and CDR2 to LQKENI. V is pruned by 4 bases and J by 5 bases, leaving 8 bases of the junction without a gene match.